A selection of T cell receptor beta chains follows, all from one sample in a study of blood T cells in healthy people across ages. TCRdb called the 5' RACE reads again in MiXCR, with one record for every CDR3 protein. The data contain hundreds of thousands of distinct CDR3 sequences, under 25% of them singletons. Sequenced material: blood. These receptors were collected from a man aged 65 to 85 in good health. The CDR3 runs from the conserved cysteine through the conserved F or W. The D gene is left open where the match is weak. Some rows have no size entry. The others give once, few or many, or a class for an expanded clone.

few	TRBV9	.	TRBJ2-6	CASSGVSGANVLTF
.	TRBV24-1	.	TRBJ2-1	CATSDFSGGQNNEQFF
few	TRBV20-1	TRBD2	TRBJ2-2	CSARGTSGIPGELFF
many	TRBV5-1	TRBD1	TRBJ2-5	CASSLGQGGETQYF
few	TRBV25-1	TRBD1	TRBJ1-1	CASRMDRGLGTEAFF
.	TRBV11-2	.	TRBJ2-3	CASRMTSLPQYF
few	TRBV9	TRBD1	.	CASSVGGRDRSNEQFF
few	TRBV28	.	TRBJ2-5	CASSFILMGNQETQYF
.	TRBV6-2/TRBV6-3	.	TRBJ2-7	CASSLVITYEQYF
few	TRBV27	TRBD2	TRBJ2-3	CASSLMTSGYTQYF
.	TRBV18	TRBD2	.	CASSPDLADNEQFF
.	TRBV29-1	.	TRBJ2-7	CSVQGYSYEQYF
few	TRBV21-1	.	TRBJ2-4	CASSNDPSSRTSGLYIQYF
.	TRBV4-1	.	TRBJ1-4	CASSTGGAGEKLFF
few	TRBV7-9	.	TRBJ1-2	CASSLAEGIRAYGYTF
.	TRBV5-1	.	TRBJ1-1	CASSFLIGTYEAFF
many	TRBV7-6	.	TRBJ2-1	CASSDGGYNEQFF
.	TRBV6-2/TRBV6-3	.	TRBJ2-5	CASSYPDSVRTQYF
few	TRBV12-3/TRBV12-4	TRBD1	TRBJ2-7	CASSEGQGLDEQYF
few	TRBV6-5	TRBD2	TRBJ2-3	CASSGSGRVLDTQYF
.	TRBV11-2	TRBD1	.	CASSPSLAQGVHEQYF
few	TRBV9	TRBD1	TRBJ2-5	CASSVATGGIQETQYF
.	TRBV6-5	TRBD1	TRBJ1-6	CASSYTWTGFSSPLHF
many	TRBV7-8	TRBD2	TRBJ2-3	CASSQGFGGGYSTDTQYF
few	TRBV21-1	.	TRBJ2-7	CASTLRLAGVSEQYF
.	TRBV20-1	.	TRBJ1-4	CSALGGVNEKLFF